This TCR beta chain originates from a study of spatial heterogeneity in lung cancer. The V end lost 0 bases, the J end lost 4 bases, and 9 bases lay between the germline ends. This CDR3 has 14 residues. As for time point: sample taken at primary tumor resection. The cohort: 70 to 75 early-stage, untreated non-small cell lung cancer patients. TCRdb redid the calling of the 5' RACE reads with MiXCR, one entry per CDR3 protein. The data hold nearly 80,000 distinct CDR3 sequences, with about 8% observed a single time. This clonotype was recorded at least ten times. The chain has TRBV12-3 or TRBV12-4 and TRBJ1-1; TRBD1 is a possible D gene (5 bases). Specimen: PBMCs, collected at surgery. The sequence derives from a male donor with early-stage non-small cell lung cancer. The CDR3 nucleotides read TGTGCCAGCAGTTTAGCAGGGGCAGGCACTGAAGCTTTCTTT. Residues: CASSLAGAGTEAFF.